The 19 T cell receptor beta chains given below trace back to one sample, sequenced in a study of cytomegalovirus exposure and HLA in healthy donors. Primers for the PCR totalled 60 Vbeta and 13 Jbeta. Libraries were prepared by immunoSEQ multiplex PCR; TCRdb keeps only in-frame clonotypes and omits some of them. Counted here are roughly 99,000 clones, 79% occurring once; the ten biggest clones make up more than 2.5%. Sample: PBMCs. The receptors were gathered from a male donor in good health and CMV-seropositive.

The chain uses TRBV5-1 and TRBJ2-5; 13 nucleotides match TRBD2. The CDR3 is 15 amino acids. Germline loops: CDR1 SGHRS, CDR2 YFSETQ. With V trimmed by 0 bases and J by 4 bases, 0 bases remained unmatched. CDR3 amino acids: CASSLGLAGGETQYF. The CDR3 nucleotides are TGCGCCAGCAGCTTGGGACTAGCGGGAGGAGAGACCCAGTACTTC.

The V call is TRBV7-2, the J call TRBJ1-5, with 9 nucleotides matching TRBD1. J gave up 6 bases and V 5 bases, and 8 bases lay outside the gene matches. In germline, CDR1 is SGHTA, CDR2 FQGNSA. The CDR3 length is 15 residues. The CDR3 sequence is CASSTTQGAGQPQHF. The CDR3 DNA follows: TGTGCCAGCAGCACTACACAGGGGGCCGGTCAGCCCCAGCATTTT.

The genes are TRBV25-1 and TRBJ1-4; no clear D gene. The CDR3 is 16 amino acids. Trimming stripped 7 bases from V and 0 bases from J, with 15 bases between. Per the germline V gene, CDR1 is MGHDK and CDR2 is SYGVNS. The CDR3 is CASTSGQVATNEKLFF. In DNA form, the CDR3 reads TGTGCCAGCACCTCTGGGCAGGTTGCAACTAATGAAAAACTGTTTTTT.

J is TRBJ1-2 and V is TRBV13; 9 bases line up with TRBD1. Germline CDR1 PRHDT, CDR2 FYEKMQ (reference sequence). This CDR3 region has 14 residues. The ends lost 6 bases at V and 4 bases at J; junction bases unmatched: 6. CDR3 sequence reads: CASSSGTGIYGYTF. The CDR3 nucleotides read TGTGCCAGCAGTTCCGGGACAGGGATCTATGGCTACACCTTC.

The rearrangement links TRBV30 to TRBJ1-5; TRBD1 is a possible D gene (5 bases). Germline-derived CDR1 and CDR2 are GTSNPN and SVGIG (reference sequence). This CDR3 spans 13 amino acids. Trimming took off 1 base at V and 4 bases at J, with 8 bases between the two ends. The CDR3 spells CAWSAGRNQPQHF. In nucleotides, the CDR3 is TGTGCCTGGAGTGCAGGGAGGAATCAGCCCCAGCATTTT.

This clone occurred once. A read error may account for a junction end that differs from germline. This chain uses TRBV7-7 with TRBJ1-2; 9 nucleotides line up with TRBD1. Germline CDR1 SSHAT, CDR2 FNYEAQ (reference sequence). The CDR3 is 16 amino acids. Written as DNA, the CDR3 is TGTGCTAGCAGCGCAGGGACAGGGAAAGCTAACTATGGCTACACCTTC. This sequence encodes CASSAGTGKANYGYTF.

V usage is TRBV19 and J usage is TRBJ1-2; the match to TRBD1 covers 8 bases. This CDR3 contains 16 residues. J was trimmed by 4 bases and V by 3 bases; bases with no gene match: 10. The germline V gene encodes CDR1 LNHDA and CDR2 SQIVND (reference sequence). The CDR3, as DNA: TGTGCCAGTAGTATCTGGGCCCAGGGGGCTGGCTATGGCTACACCTTC. This gives the protein CASSIWAQGAGYGYTF.

This chain joins TRBV5-6 and TRBJ1-1, with a weak D call TRBD1 (5 bases). The ends were cut back, 0 bases at V and 3 bases at J, with 9 bases in the middle. The CDR3 covers 14 residues. Germline assignment: CDR1 SGHDT and CDR2 YYEEEE. The CDR3 sequence: CASSLAGQDTEAFF. The CDR3 nucleotides read TGTGCCAGCAGCTTGGCAGGACAAGACACTGAAGCTTTCTTT.

CDR3 coding DNA: TGTGCCAGCAGCTTGAGGACAGGGGGAATCTACGAGCAGTACTTC. It codes for CASSLRTGGIYEQYF. The V gene is TRBV5-6, the J gene TRBJ2-7; 10 bases are a match to TRBD1. This CDR3 contains 15 residues. Germline CDR1 SGHDT, CDR2 YYEEEE. V shed 1 base, J shed 3 bases, and the junction held 4 bases outside the gene matches.

On this clone itself: Germline and junction disagree at one end, which may indicate a read error. The CDR3 is CASILGPFRDPGGNQPQHF. The CDR3 bases are TGTGCCAGCATCTTGGGACCGTTCAGGGATCCAGGAGGCAATCAGCCCCAGCATTTT. This rearrangement joins TRBV5-6 to TRBJ1-5, with D possibly TRBD1 on 5 matching bases. CDR1 and CDR2 from the germline V gene are SGHDT and YYEEEE. The CDR3 covers 19 residues.

V gene TRBV5-1 combines with J gene TRBJ1-2; 7 bases fit TRBD1. Germline-derived CDR1 and CDR2 are SGHRS and YFSETQ. There are 15 residues in the CDR3. V gave up 0 bases and J gave up 0 bases; unmatched junction bases: 2. The CDR3 DNA sequence: TGCGCCAGCAGCTTGGAGGGGGCGACTAACTATGGCTACACCTTC. Its translation: CASSLEGATNYGYTF.

The gene calls are TRBV6-5 and TRBJ1-2; the D gene is possibly TRBD1 (5 bases). The CDR3 length is 13 residues. CDR1 and CDR2 from the germline V gene are MNHEY and SVGAGI. V lost 3 bases, J lost 8 bases, and 13 bases lay in between. CDR3 DNA sequence: TGTGCCAGCAGTTATTCCAAGGGGCTGGGCTACACCTTC. It translates to CASSYSKGLGYTF.

Here the CDR3 DNA reads TGTGCCAGCAGCTTAGTTATGACAGTCACTAATGAAAAACTGTTTTTT. It encodes CASSLVMTVTNEKLFF. This chain connects TRBV7-2 to TRBJ1-4; D possibly corresponds to TRBD1 (5 bases). Germline values: CDR1 SGHTA, CDR2 FQGNSA. The CDR3 extends over 16 amino acids. Trimming took 1 base from V and 2 from J, leaving 11 bases between them.

The genes are TRBV10-3 and TRBJ1-5; 7 bases fit TRBD1. Germline V gene data show CDR1 as ENHRY and CDR2 as SYGVKD. V shed 4 bases and J 3 bases; nucleotides not matched to a gene: 12. This CDR3 has 17 residues. The CDR3 loop is CAISAGQFSEINQPQHF. The CDR3 coding sequence is TGTGCCATCAGTGCGGGACAGTTCTCGGAGATCAATCAGCCCCAGCATTTT.

The chain couples TRBV7-2 to TRBJ2-3; 8 positions match TRBD2. CDR3 size: 15 residues. V was pared by 5 bases and J by 2 bases, with 6 bases of the junction left unmatched. Germline CDR1 and CDR2: SGHTA and FQGNSA. CDR3 sequence reads: CASSPAGAATDTQYF. For the CDR3, the DNA is TGTGCCAGCAGCCCAGCGGGGGCCGCCACAGATACGCAGTATTTT. Based on the CDR3 plus reference TRBV7-2 and TRBJ2-3, the full variable domain is GAGVSQSPSNKVTEKGKDVELRCDPISGHTALYWYRQSLGQGLEFLIYFQGNSAPDKSGLPSDRFSAERTGGSVSTLTIQRTQQEDSAVYLCASSPAGAATDTQYFGPGTRLTVL.

In regard to this clone: One junction end does not reproduce the germline sequence, and a read error may be involved. The chain is built from TRBV6-1 and TRBJ2-3; TRBD2 matches at 10 bases. Germline CDR1 and CDR2: MNHNS and SASEGT. The CDR3 extends over 17 amino acids. CDR3 DNA: TGTGTCAGCAGTGAAGACCCCCTAGCGGGGGTCACAGATACGCAGTATTTT. Encoded protein: CVSSEDPLAGVTDTQYF.

The chain is built from TRBV19 and TRBJ1-5, with 7 positions matching TRBD1. J was trimmed by 7 bases and V by 7 bases; bases with no gene match: 13. Per germline, CDR1 LNHDA and CDR2 SQIVND (reference sequence). The CDR3 covers 15 residues. The DNA for the CDR3 is TGTGCCAGTACCGGTACCCACAGGGGTTGGCAGCCCCAGCATTTT. Protein sequence: CASTGTHRGWQPQHF.

This clone was found once. The chain recombines TRBV6-5 with TRBJ1-2; the D gene is possibly TRBD1 (6 bases). The length of the CDR3 is 15 residues. The V end lost 6 bases, the J end lost 4 bases, and 18 bases lay between the germline ends. Germline assignment: CDR1 MNHEY and CDR2 SVGAGI. CDR3 region: CASRPDRSDSYGYTF. CDR3 DNA: TGTGCCAGCAGACCTGACAGGTCCGATTCCTATGGCTACACCTTC.

The rearrangement links TRBV19 to TRBJ1-4; maybe TRBD1 (5 bases). Germline-derived CDR1 and CDR2 are LNHDA and SQIVND (reference sequence). The ends were cut back, 4 bases at V and 10 bases at J, with 13 bases in the middle. The CDR3 sequence is 13 residues long. As DNA, the CDR3 is TGTGCCAGTAGTAATTCGAGGCAGGGAAAACTGTTTTTT. It yields the protein CASSNSRQGKLFF.